This section outlines one T cell receptor (beta chain) sequence together with its context. These data are taken from a study of cytomegalovirus exposure and HLA in healthy donors. The PCR ran on 60 Vbeta and 13 Jbeta primers. Sequencing was performed with immunoSEQ multiplex PCR; in TCRdb, only in-frame clones are kept and a portion is missing. The sample shows approximately 110,000 clones, 77% of them seen only once. The TCR was taken from a human donor in good health. Sequencing was carried out using PBMCs.

The CDR3 sequence is CASSLGGGTDTQYF. CDR3 coding DNA: TGTGCCAGCAGCTTAGGCGGGGGTACGGATACGCAGTATTTT. The chain carries TRBV11-2 and TRBJ2-3; TRBD2 aligns across 7 bases. From germline, CDR1 is SGHAT and CDR2 FQNNGV. This CDR3 has 14 residues. The ends lost 1 base at V and 6 bases at J; junction bases unmatched: 4.